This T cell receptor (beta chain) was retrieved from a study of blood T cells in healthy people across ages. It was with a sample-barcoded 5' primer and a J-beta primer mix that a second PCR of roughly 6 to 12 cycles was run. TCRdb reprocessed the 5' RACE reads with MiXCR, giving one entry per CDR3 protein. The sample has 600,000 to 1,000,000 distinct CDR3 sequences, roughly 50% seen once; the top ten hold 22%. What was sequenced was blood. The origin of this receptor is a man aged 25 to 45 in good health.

DNA for the CDR3: TGTGCCAGCAGCCAAGAAGAGGGAATTCAGTACTTC. Protein: CASSQEEGIQYF. V and J are TRBV4-2 and TRBJ2-4; a weak D match, TRBD2 (5 bases). Trimming removed 0 bases from V and 10 bases from J, with 7 bases in between. CDR1 and CDR2 from the germline V gene are LGHNA and YNFKEQ. The CDR3 is 12 residues long.